This T cell receptor beta chain was documented in a study of blood T cell repertoires in COVID-19. At the level of the study: There were acute and convalescent COVID-19 samples, and they came from the United States, Italy and Spain. Sample material is recorded as cDNA or gDNA derived from T cells, B-cell-depleted T cells, or PBMCs.

V dropped 0 bases and J dropped 2; count of bases not matched to a gene: 5. This CDR3 contains 16 residues. CDR1 SGHRS and CDR2 YFSETQ come from the germline V gene. As processed by the authors: Reference gene primer amplification gave nucleated cell count estimates. This table comes from immunoSEQ multiplex PCR, and its TCRdb copy is limited to in-frame clones, with some not included. Clonal size and the V and J genes are those of that table, whereas D and trimming came from the DNA. Here the sample spans 150,000 to 200,000 clones, 82% being singletons. The receptor was derived from a woman in her forties with COVID-19, enrolled during active disease. The sample comprised peripheral blood. The chain uses TRBV5-1 and TRBJ2-5; TRBD1 aligns across 9 bases. CDR3 protein: CASSLAAGQGQETQYF. CDR3 coding DNA: TGCGCCAGCAGCTTGGCCGCGGGACAGGGTCAAGAGACCCAGTACTTC.